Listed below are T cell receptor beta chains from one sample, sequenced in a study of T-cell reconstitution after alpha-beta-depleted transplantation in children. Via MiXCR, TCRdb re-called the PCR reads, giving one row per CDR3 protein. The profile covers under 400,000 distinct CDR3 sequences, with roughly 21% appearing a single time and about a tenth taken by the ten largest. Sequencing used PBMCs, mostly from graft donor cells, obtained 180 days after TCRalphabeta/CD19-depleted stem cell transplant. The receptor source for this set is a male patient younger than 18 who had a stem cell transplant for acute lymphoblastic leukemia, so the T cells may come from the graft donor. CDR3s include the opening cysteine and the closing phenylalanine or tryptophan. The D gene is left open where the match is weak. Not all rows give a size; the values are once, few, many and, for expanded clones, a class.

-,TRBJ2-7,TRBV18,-,TGTGCCAGCTCACTACAGGGTCAGGAGCAGTACTTC,CASSLQGQEQYF
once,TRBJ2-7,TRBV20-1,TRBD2,TGCAGTGCTAGAGATTTGCTAGCGGGCACCTACGAGCAGTACTTC,CSARDLLAGTYEQYF
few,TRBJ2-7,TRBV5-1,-,TGCGCCAGCAGCTTGGACGAGCAGTACTTC,CASSLDEQYF
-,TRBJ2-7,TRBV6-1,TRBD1,TGTGCCAGCAGTCGGACCGGGACAGGTAACGAGCAGTACTTC,CASSRTGTGNEQYF
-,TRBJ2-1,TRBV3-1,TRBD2,TGTGCCAGCAGCCAAGAGAGGGCGGGAGGGAGCAATGAGCAGTTCTTC,CASSQERAGGSNEQFF
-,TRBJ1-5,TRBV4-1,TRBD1,TGCGCCAGCAGCCAATTAGACAGGGACAATCAGCCCCAGCATTTT,CASSQLDRDNQPQHF
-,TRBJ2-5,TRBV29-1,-,TGCAGCGTTGAAGTATACGGGTTCGGGGAAGAGACCCAGTACTTC,CSVEVYGFGEETQYF
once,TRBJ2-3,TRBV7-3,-,TGTGCCAGCAGCTTGAATCCAGATACGCAGTATTTT,CASSLNPDTQYF
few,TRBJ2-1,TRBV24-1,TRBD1,TGTGCCACCAGTGATGGTCCGGGACAGGGGGCGAGCCCCTACAATGAGCAGTTCTTC,CATSDGPGQGASPYNEQFF
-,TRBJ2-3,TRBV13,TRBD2,TGTGCCAGCAGCTTAGGCCCTGTAACTAGCGGCACAGATACGCAGTATTTT,CASSLGPVTSGTDTQYF
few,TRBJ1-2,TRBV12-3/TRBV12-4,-,TGTGCCAGCAGTTACAGGTTTCTGCGGGGCTACACCTTC,CASSYRFLRGYTF
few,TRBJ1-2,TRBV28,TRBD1,TGTGCCAGCAGTGACGGACAGGGTTACTATGGCTACACCTTC,CASSDGQGYYGYTF
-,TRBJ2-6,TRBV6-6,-,TGTGCCGCCAAAAATTCTGGGGCCAACGTCCTGACTTTC,CAAKNSGANVLTF